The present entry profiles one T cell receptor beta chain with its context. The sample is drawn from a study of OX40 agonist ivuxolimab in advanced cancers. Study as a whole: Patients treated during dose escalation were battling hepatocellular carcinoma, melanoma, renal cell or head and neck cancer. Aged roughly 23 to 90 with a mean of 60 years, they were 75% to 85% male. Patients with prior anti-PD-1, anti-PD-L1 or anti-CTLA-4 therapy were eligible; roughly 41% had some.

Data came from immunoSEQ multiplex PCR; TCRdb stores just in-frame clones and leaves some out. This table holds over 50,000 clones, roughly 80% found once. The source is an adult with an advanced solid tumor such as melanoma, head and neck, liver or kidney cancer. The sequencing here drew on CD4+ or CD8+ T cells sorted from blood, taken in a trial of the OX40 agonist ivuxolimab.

CDR3 residues: CASTLRVGGDTQYF. The DNA of the CDR3 is TGTGCCAGCACTCTAAGGGTTGGGGGAGATACGCAGTATTTT. The chain recombines TRBV2 with TRBJ2-3; TRBD1 or TRBD2 may be the D gene (5 bases each). The CDR3 is 14 amino acids. Germline V gene lookup returns CDR1 SNHLY and CDR2 FYNNEI. V was shortened by 7 bases and J by 5 bases, with 16 bases between the two germline ends.